This record looks at one T cell receptor (beta chain) sequence and its context. No antigen is known for it. The sample belongs to a study of T cells in localized non-small cell lung cancer. V lost 6 bases and J lost 1; bases outside the gene matches: 5. CDR3 length: 15 residues. CDR1 is SNHLY, CDR2 FYNNEI, per germline. Study-wide results and caveats: Compared with tumor, uninvolved adjacent lung displayed greater T cell clonality, ranking highest overall. Longer overall survival accompanied higher blood T cell density. Sequence data derive from only one tumor region, so heterogeneity remains possible. Turning up in adjacent lung were a median about 56 of the top 100 tumor clones.

TCRdb's copy holds only in-frame clones and misses some; the assay was immunoSEQ multiplex PCR. The data show 30,000 or so clones, over 75% seen once. The sample in question was peripheral blood mononuclear cells, obtained before any cancer treatment. The origin of this receptor is a woman aged 40 to 75 with stage III lung adenocarcinoma. This rearrangement joins TRBV2 to TRBJ2-7; 11 bases align to TRBD1. For the CDR3, the DNA is TGTGCCAGCAGGACGGACAGGGGGCTTTCCTACGAGCAGTACTTC. This sequence encodes CASRTDRGLSYEQYF.